This T cell receptor beta chain derives from a study of T-cell reconstitution after alpha-beta-depleted transplantation in children. This CDR3 spans 14 amino acids. CDR1 DFQATT and CDR2 SNEGSKA come from the germline V gene (reference sequence). V was shortened by 3 bases and J by 4 bases, with 14 bases between the two germline ends. Unique molecular identifiers tagged the TCRbeta library. From the PCR reads, TCRdb called clonotypes with MiXCR, one entry per CDR3 protein. The table lists 400,000 to 450,000 distinct CDR3 sequences, around 46% of them singletons. The sample here was PBMCs, taken before TCRalphabeta/CD19-depleted stem cell transplant. This chain links TRBV20-1 with TRBJ2-3; possibly TRBD2 for D (6 bases). The sequence was obtained from a girl aged 2 to 9 with aplastic anemia, due to receive a stem cell transplant. CDR3 region: CSASLLAFPDTQYF. CDR3 nucleotides: TGCAGTGCTAGTTTACTAGCTTTCCCAGATACGCAGTATTTT.